This is a list of T cell receptor beta chains from one sample in a study of blood T cell repertoires in COVID-19. Only in-frame clones appear in the TCRdb table, and some are missing; sequencing was by immunoSEQ multiplex PCR. The sample records about 19,000 clones, approximately 90% being singletons. The sequenced material came from peripheral blood. Receptors originate from a human donor in a cohort sampled during active COVID-19. CDR3s include the opening cysteine and the closing phenylalanine or tryptophan. D genes are given only for firm matches.

V: TRBV3-1/TRBV3-2
D: -
J: TRBJ2-1
CDR3: CASSQDFSVYNEQFF

V: TRBV3-1/TRBV3-2
D: -
J: TRBJ1-3
CDR3: CASSPPGYNTIYF

V: TRBV5-6
D: -
J: TRBJ1-3
CDR3: CASSPGGGITIYF

V: TRBV5-5
D: TRBD1
J: TRBJ2-7
CDR3: CASSTGQGVSYEQYF

V: TRBV11-3
D: -
J: TRBJ2-2
CDR3: CASSLQLAGSGELFF

V: TRBV5-1
D: TRBD1
J: TRBJ1-2
CDR3: CASSLAAGGGGGYTF

V: TRBV5-1
D: TRBD1
J: TRBJ1-1
CDR3: CASGLQGEVTEAFF

V: TRBV7-9
D: -
J: TRBJ2-7
CDR3: CASSPRTDYEQYF

V: TRBV6-6
D: -
J: TRBJ2-6
CDR3: CAAGSAANVLTF

V: TRBV9
D: TRBD2
J: TRBJ2-5
CDR3: CASSVATERGTQYF

V: TRBV19
D: TRBD1
J: TRBJ2-1
CDR3: CASSLGQGSYNEQFF

V: TRBV3-1/TRBV3-2
D: TRBD1
J: TRBJ1-6
CDR3: CASSLWTGDRNSPLHF

V: TRBV2
D: TRBD1
J: TRBJ2-3
CDR3: CASSLDRGSSDTQYF

V: TRBV5-1
D: TRBD2
J: TRBJ2-3
CDR3: CASSSGLAALGDTQYF

V: TRBV3-1/TRBV3-2
D: TRBD1
J: TRBJ1-4
CDR3: CASSLRQGIGEKLFF

V: TRBV7-3
D: -
J: TRBJ1-1
CDR3: CASRGQNTEAFF

V: TRBV18
D: -
J: TRBJ2-6
CDR3: CASSVAGANVLTF

V: TRBV24-1
D: -
J: TRBJ1-2
CDR3: CATSAGEGLWGYTF

V: TRBV27
D: -
J: TRBJ1-2
CDR3: CASSHNPRGQGYGYTF

V: TRBV7-9
D: -
J: TRBJ1-1
CDR3: CASSPSGGATEAFF

V: TRBV5-1
D: TRBD2
J: TRBJ2-7
CDR3: CASSLASGSSYEQYF

V: TRBV6-1
D: -
J: TRBJ1-5
CDR3: CASSEARGISGQPQHF

V: TRBV28
D: -
J: TRBJ2-7
CDR3: CASRFQDYEQYF

V: TRBV7-8
D: -
J: TRBJ1-2
CDR3: CASSLADRYGYTF

V: TRBV7-6
D: -
J: TRBJ2-7
CDR3: CASSASPAYEQYF

V: TRBV6-6
D: TRBD1
J: TRBJ2-7
CDR3: CASSYGTGGVYEQYF

V: TRBV7-9
D: -
J: TRBJ2-7
CDR3: CASSLYDRIDYEQYF

V: TRBV7-3
D: TRBD2
J: TRBJ2-7
CDR3: CASSWKSGGEQYF

V: TRBV5-1
D: TRBD1
J: TRBJ1-4
CDR3: CASTKGQGEKLFF

V: TRBV7-2
D: -
J: TRBJ2-7
CDR3: CASSPGGGTAYEQYF

V: TRBV30
D: TRBD1
J: TRBJ2-3
CDR3: CAWGDRARGTDTQYF

V: TRBV2
D: TRBD2
J: TRBJ2-3
CDR3: CARAGGPSGSTDTQYF

V: TRBV7-8
D: -
J: TRBJ2-2
CDR3: CASSSQGFDTGELFF

V: TRBV30
D: -
J: TRBJ1-2
CDR3: CAWSVGQNYGYTF

V: TRBV11-2
D: TRBD2
J: TRBJ2-5
CDR3: CASSLGGVAGEKTQYF

V: TRBV6-5
D: TRBD1
J: TRBJ2-7
CDR3: CASRGQGAGYEQYF

V: TRBV9
D: TRBD2
J: TRBJ2-1
CDR3: CASSVAASGTEQFF

V: TRBV5-1
D: TRBD2
J: TRBJ2-7
CDR3: CASSVRQLAGVIYEQYF

V: TRBV6-5
D: -
J: TRBJ1-1
CDR3: CASSPSADTEAFF

V: TRBV20-1
D: -
J: TRBJ2-5
CDR3: CSAQFQETQYF

V: TRBV6-5
D: -
J: TRBJ1-1
CDR3: CASTRGMNTEAFF

V: TRBV5-5
D: TRBD1
J: TRBJ1-2
CDR3: CASSLRTGGLNYGYTF

V: TRBV27
D: TRBD2
J: TRBJ2-1
CDR3: CASSSGLAEGNEQFF

V: TRBV30
D: -
J: TRBJ1-2
CDR3: CAWSVLRGLDGYTF

V: TRBV28
D: TRBD1
J: TRBJ2-7
CDR3: CASQTGAYEQYF

V: TRBV28
D: -
J: TRBJ1-5
CDR3: CASSFTGGRSNQPQHF

V: TRBV30
D: -
J: TRBJ1-4
CDR3: CAWSELDEKLFF

V: TRBV6-1
D: TRBD1
J: TRBJ2-7
CDR3: CASSERQGVGEQYF

V: TRBV9
D: TRBD1
J: TRBJ2-2
CDR3: CASSVGTGVTGELFF

V: TRBV4-2
D: TRBD2
J: TRBJ2-4
CDR3: CASSQSFGTSGGGLAKNIQYF

V: TRBV28
D: -
J: TRBJ1-1
CDR3: CAGRGLNTEAFF

V: TRBV18
D: -
J: TRBJ1-5
CDR3: CASSPDSSNQPQHF

V: TRBV19
D: TRBD1
J: TRBJ2-7
CDR3: CASTGGATYEQYF

V: TRBV5-4
D: TRBD1
J: TRBJ1-5
CDR3: CASSSGQGNSNQPQHF

V: TRBV9
D: -
J: TRBJ2-1
CDR3: CASSVADIRPNEQFF

V: TRBV28
D: -
J: TRBJ1-1
CDR3: CASSLPYLTENTEAFF

V: TRBV24-1
D: -
J: TRBJ2-1
CDR3: CATSDLRGGGVRGDEQFF

V: TRBV28
D: -
J: TRBJ1-1
CDR3: CASSRNTEAFF

V: TRBV7-6
D: TRBD1
J: TRBJ1-1
CDR3: CASSSYGQGMAEAFF

V: TRBV30
D: TRBD2
J: TRBJ2-6
CDR3: CAWGLAGSGANVLTF